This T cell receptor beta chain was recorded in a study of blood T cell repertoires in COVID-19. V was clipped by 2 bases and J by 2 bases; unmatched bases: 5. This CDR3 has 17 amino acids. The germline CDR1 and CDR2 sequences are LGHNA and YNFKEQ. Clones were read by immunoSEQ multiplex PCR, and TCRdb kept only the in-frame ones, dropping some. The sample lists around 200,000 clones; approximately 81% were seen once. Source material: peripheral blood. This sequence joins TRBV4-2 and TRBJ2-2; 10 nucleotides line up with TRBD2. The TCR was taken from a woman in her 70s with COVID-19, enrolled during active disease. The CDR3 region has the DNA TGTGCCAGCAGCCAACAGCGGGGGGGGATTAACACCGGGGAGCTGTTTTTT. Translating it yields CASSQQRGGINTGELFF.